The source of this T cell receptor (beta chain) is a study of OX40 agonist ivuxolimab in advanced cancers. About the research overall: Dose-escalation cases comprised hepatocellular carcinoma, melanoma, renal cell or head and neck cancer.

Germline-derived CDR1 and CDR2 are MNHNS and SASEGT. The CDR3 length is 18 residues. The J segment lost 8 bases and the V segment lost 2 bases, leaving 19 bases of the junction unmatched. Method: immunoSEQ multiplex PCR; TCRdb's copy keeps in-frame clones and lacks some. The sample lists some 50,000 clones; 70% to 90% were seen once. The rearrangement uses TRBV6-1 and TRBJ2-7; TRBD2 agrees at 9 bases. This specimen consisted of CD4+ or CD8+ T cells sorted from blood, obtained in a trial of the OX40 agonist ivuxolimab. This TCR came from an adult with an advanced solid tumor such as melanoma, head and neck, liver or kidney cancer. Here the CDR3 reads CASSERGLAIQDLGQQYF. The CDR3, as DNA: TGTGCCAGCAGTGAAAGAGGACTAGCGATCCAAGACCTCGGTCAGCAGTACTTC.